This T cell receptor (beta chain) came from a study of blood T cell repertoires in COVID-19 (dated by TCRdb to between 2020 and 2021). Study-level background: Samples covering the acute and convalescent phases of COVID-19 were provided by collaborators in the United States, Italy and Spain. The repertoires were released in a freely available public database meant as a resource for research on the immune response to SARS-CoV-2. A de-identified subject ID, COVID-19 status, age in years and sex were almost always included in the sample metadata. The dataset comprised deeply sampled blood TCRbeta repertoires from subjects exposed to, actively infected with, or recovered from COVID-19. The prospective study material was composed of cDNA or gDNA derived from T cells, B-cell-depleted T cells, or PBMCs. Samples were obtained from the ongoing ImmuneRACE study (first 160 participants) and from 1,254 subjects provided by 6 global collaborators. Where available, HLA class I and class II types were obtained from metadata supplied by the sample provider rather than from assay-based typing.

On the study overall, not on this receptor specifically: How much clinical and demographic metadata was included differed by source and by participant, and the metadata was provided uncurated.

Each collaborating institution followed its own protocols to collect whole blood in K2EDTA tubes. For TCRbeta analysis, collaborators shipped samples as frozen whole blood, isolated PBMCs, or DNA extracted from either of those sample types. CDR3 length: 14 amino acids, cysteine to phenylalanine. Solely the CDR3 DNA is kept, with 42 bases framed from the first base. A distance of 9 bases separates the germline ends of V and J, which lose 3 bases and 0 bases respectively. Comment on this clone: No antigen is known for it. Per-nucleotide qualities are absent, and no much larger clonotype sits a single base away.

TCRbeta CDR3 regions were amplified from genomic DNA using the immunoSEQ Assay, a bias-controlled multiplex PCR. Under the source paper's analysis protocol: Within the assay, amplification of reference gene primers was used to estimate how many nucleated cells each sample contained. To quantify the absolute abundance of each unique TCRbeta CDR3 rearrangement, sequence reads were collapsed and filtered. For each sample, productive Simpson clonality was calculated as the square root of Simpson's diversity index over productive rearrangements. What TCRdb holds here is the immuneACCESS table cut down to in-frame rearrangements. Part of the clones is not present; checked against another copy, under half of the missing clones reflect an unresolved V gene, and the others are unexplained. For V, J and clone size, that table is used; D and trimming come from the DNA. A total of about 250,000 clones appear in this sample, around nine tenths of them only once. About 1.3% of the sample comes from the top ten.

The V and J genes are TRBV5-3 and TRBJ2-5; tentative D gene TRBD1, with 6 bases matching. TRBV5-3 is treated as an ORF (open reading frame) with a function not yet certain. Source material: peripheral blood. This receptor was identified in an elderly man with acute or convalescent COVID-19. The DNA sequence is given as TGTGCCAGAAGCTGGAACAGGGACCAAGAGACCCAGTACTTC. It codes for CARSWNRDQETQYF.